One and the same sample provided the 19 T cell receptor beta chains below, sequenced in a study of OX40 agonist ivuxolimab in advanced cancers. TCRdb's copy holds only in-frame clones and misses some; the assay was immunoSEQ multiplex PCR. This repertoire shows tens of thousands of clones, 85% to 90% found once; its top ten account for approximately 11%. The sample here was CD4+ or CD8+ T cells sorted from blood, taken in a trial of the OX40 agonist ivuxolimab. These receptors originate from an adult with an advanced solid tumor such as melanoma, head and neck, liver or kidney cancer.

The CDR3 DNA reads as TGTGCCAGCAGTTACGTCGGGGGGGCGGGTGAGCAGTTCTTC. This codes for CASSYVGGAGEQFF. The J gene is TRBJ2-1, the V gene TRBV6-5; 8 positions match TRBD2. Per the germline V gene, CDR1 is MNHEY and CDR2 is SVGAGI. The CDR3 spans 14 residues. Trimming at V came to 2 bases and at J to 9 bases, leaving 6 bases not matched to a gene.

This chain links TRBV6-1 with TRBJ2-7; no definite D call. Trimming removed 10 bases from V and 0 bases from J, with 13 bases in between. Germline values: CDR1 MNHNS, CDR2 SASEGT. The CDR3 has 13 residues. CDR3 nucleotide sequence: TGTGCCATCGCCCCACGGGTCTCCTACGAGCAGTACTTC. Amino acid sequence: CAIAPRVSYEQYF.

Only one count was recorded for this clone. The chain recombines TRBV7-6 with TRBJ2-3; 7 bases agree with TRBD2. From germline, CDR1 is SGHVS and CDR2 FNYEAQ. The CDR3 is 14 amino acids. V lost 6 bases to trimming and J lost 4 bases; unmatched junction nucleotides: 7. This CDR3 is CASRVGGSADTQYF. For the CDR3, the DNA is TGTGCCAGCAGAGTTGGCGGGAGTGCAGATACGCAGTATTTT.

The sample holds one count of this clone. V usage is TRBV7-9 and J usage is TRBJ1-2; TRBD1 might be the D (6 bases). V lost 4 bases, J lost 7 bases, and 7 bases lay in between. CDR3 size: 11 residues. The germline CDR1 and CDR2 sequences are SEHNR and FQNEAQ (reference sequence). Here the CDR3 reads CASSSDSGYTF. The DNA for the CDR3 is TGTGCCAGCAGCTCGGACAGTGGCTACACCTTC. Variable domain in full (rest from reference TRBV7-9 and TRBJ1-2): DTGVSQNPRHKITKRGQNVTFRCDPISEHNRLYWYRQTLGQGPEFLTYFQNEAQLEKSRLLSDRFSAERPKGSFSTLEIQRTEQGDSAMYLCASSSDSGYTFGSGTRLTVV.

The J gene is TRBJ1-4, the V gene TRBV7-6; D is possibly TRBD1 (5 bases). The ends were cut back, 5 bases at V and 6 bases at J, with 16 bases in the middle. The CDR3 runs 15 residues. Germline V CDR1 and CDR2: SGHVS, FNYEAQ. CDR3 in amino acids: CASSPGTASDEKLFF. The CDR3 nucleotides read TGTGCCAGCAGCCCGGGGACTGCTTCCGATGAAAAACTGTTTTTT.

The chain uses TRBV19 and TRBJ2-7; D perhaps matches TRBD2 (6 bases). The V end lost 10 bases, the J end lost 3 bases, and 25 bases lay between the germline ends. CDR1 is LNHDA, CDR2 SQIVND, per germline (reference sequence). This CDR3 has 16 residues. CDR3 coding DNA: TGTGCCACCCTCTTACGGCGGGGAGAAATCTACTACGAGCAGTACTTC. Translated, it gives CATLLRRGEIYYEQYF.

The V call is TRBV7-6, the J call TRBJ1-5; unclear D gene. Germline assignment: CDR1 SGHVS and CDR2 FNYEAQ. This CDR3 is built from 15 residues. V was clipped by 1 base and J by 0 bases, with 7 bases between them. DNA of the CDR3: TGTGCCAGCAGCTTAGTGACCGGTAGCAATCAGCCCCAGCATTTT. It codes for CASSLVTGSNQPQHF.

This chain connects TRBV14 to TRBJ1-1; 10 bases fit TRBD1. CDR3 size: 16 residues. The trim removed 2 bases at V and 4 bases at J, leaving 7 bases unmatched. Germline loops: CDR1 SGHDN, CDR2 FVKESK. CDR3 sequence reads: CASSQWTGGRSTEAFF. CDR3 nucleotide sequence: TGTGCCAGCAGCCAATGGACAGGGGGAAGGAGCACTGAAGCTTTCTTT.

This clone was detected only a few times. The rearrangement links TRBV6-5 to TRBJ1-1; unclear D gene. CDR3 size: 13 residues. V was shortened by 0 bases and J by 3 bases, with 5 bases between the two germline ends. From germline, CDR1 is MNHEY and CDR2 SVGAGI. The CDR3 DNA is TGTGCCAGCAGTTACTCGGTCTACACTGAAGCTTTCTTT. Translation gives CASSYSVYTEAFF.

The V gene is TRBV5-6, the J gene TRBJ1-1; D remains unclear. V lost 2 bases, J lost 7 bases, and 6 bases lay in between. Germline-derived CDR1 and CDR2 are SGHDT and YYEEEE. The CDR3 length is 11 residues. The CDR3 sequence: CASSLGFEAFF. The CDR3 DNA is TGTGCCAGCAGCTTAGGCTTTGAAGCTTTCTTT.

The chain combines TRBV28 with TRBJ2-1; 8 bases match TRBD1. V trimming: 7 bases; J trimming: 4 bases; junction bases outside the gene matches: 12. CDR1 is MDHEN and CDR2 is SYDVKM in the germline V gene. CDR3 length: 16 amino acids. This CDR3 is CASNGGTGTSYNEQFF. The DNA of the CDR3 is TGTGCCAGCAATGGTGGGACAGGCACATCTTACAATGAGCAGTTCTTC.

V gene TRBV5-4 combines with J gene TRBJ2-1; TRBD2 is a possible D gene (5 bases). This CDR3 is 13 amino acids long. CDR1 SGHNT and CDR2 YYREEE come from the germline V gene (reference sequence). V was trimmed by 2 bases and J by 5 bases, leaving 8 bases between them. The CDR3 sequence: CASSFGNNNEQFF. In DNA form, the CDR3 reads TGTGCCAGCAGCTTCGGGAACAACAATGAGCAGTTCTTC.

The CDR3 reads CASSYTQDYEQYF. The CDR3 bases are TGTGCCAGCAGCTATACACAAGATTACGAGCAGTACTTC. The chain joins TRBV6-5 to TRBJ2-7; D is unresolved. The CDR3 is made up of 13 amino acids. The V end lost 6 bases, the J end lost 4 bases, and 13 bases lay between the germline ends. Germline CDR1 MNHEY, CDR2 SVGAGI.

The gene calls are TRBV19 and TRBJ1-2; TRBD1 aligns across 9 bases. CDR1 and CDR2 from the germline V gene are LNHDA and SQIVND (reference sequence). The CDR3 sequence is 16 residues long. After removal of 5 bases from V and 8 bases from J, the junction contained 15 bases not matched to a gene. The CDR3 DNA sequence: TGTGCCAGTAGTCCTCGCGGGACAGGGCTTTCGGAGGGCTACACCTTC. Amino acid sequence: CASSPRGTGLSEGYTF.

The chain's CDR3 is CASSPIQEGNTEAFF. In nucleotides, the CDR3 is TGTGCCAGCAGTCCCATTCAGGAGGGGAACACTGAAGCTTTCTTT. The chain carries TRBV27 and TRBJ1-1, with D unclear. Germline loops: CDR1 MNHEY, CDR2 SMNVEV (reference sequence). Trimming shortened V by 5 bases and J by 1 base, and 14 bases separated the two germline ends. This CDR3 is built from 15 residues.

The J gene is TRBJ2-3, the V gene TRBV27; 10 nucleotides align to TRBD1. J was trimmed by 3 bases and V by 0 bases; bases with no gene match: 3. Germline V lookup: CDR1 MNHEY, CDR2 SMNVEV (reference sequence). This CDR3 contains 16 residues. The DNA for the CDR3 is TGTGCCAGCAGTTTATCGGGGACAGGGGAAACAGATACGCAGTATTTT. As protein: CASSLSGTGETDTQYF.

CDR3 amino acids: CASSPDNQETQYF. CDR3 bases: TGTGCCAGTAGCCCTGACAACCAAGAGACCCAGTACTTC. The chain employs TRBV19 and TRBJ2-5; D is uncertain. V was shortened by 6 bases and J by 0 bases, with 8 bases between the two germline ends. The length of the CDR3 is 13 residues. The V gene's germline CDR1 is LNHDA and CDR2 SQIVND (reference sequence).

The chain uses TRBV27 and TRBJ2-7, with unresolved D. Trimming shortened V by 0 bases and J by 0 bases, and 12 bases separated the two germline ends. This CDR3 has 16 amino acids. Germline V gene data show CDR1 as MNHEY and CDR2 as SMNVEV (reference sequence). The DNA for the CDR3 is TGTGCCAGCAGTTTATCTTACGGCTTTCGCTCCTACGAGCAGTACTTC. Translation gives CASSLSYGFRSYEQYF.

V and J are TRBV2 and TRBJ1-1; 8 bases match TRBD1. Germline values: CDR1 SNHLY, CDR2 FYNNEI. The V segment lost 8 bases and the J segment 7 bases; nucleotides outside the gene matches: 6. The CDR3 runs to 12 residues. The CDR3 loop reads CASPRGQGEAFF. The CDR3 DNA sequence: TGTGCCAGCCCCAGGGGGCAAGGTGAAGCTTTCTTT.